This is a list of T cell receptor beta chains from one sample in a study of cytomegalovirus exposure and HLA in healthy donors. The table came from immunoSEQ multiplex PCR; TCRdb's copy has only in-frame clones and leaves some out. Of about 140,000 clones listed, 80% to 85% are singletons. Sequenced input: PBMCs. Every receptor here comes from a male donor in good health and CMV-seropositive. CDR3s include the opening cysteine and the closing phenylalanine or tryptophan. D genes are given only for firm matches. For some rows the clone size is stated as once, few or many, or as a class when expanded; others skip it.

CDR3nt	CDR3aa	d_gene	v_gene	j_gene	abundance
TGCGCCAGCAGTGATGGGCAGGGGGCCTTCTACGAGCAGTACTTC	CASSDGQGAFYEQYF	TRBD1	TRBV10-1	TRBJ2-7	.
TGTGCCAGCCAGAGACTAGTTGGGTCCTACAATGAGCAGTTCTTC	CASQRLVGSYNEQFF	.	TRBV28	TRBJ2-1	.
TGTGCCAGCAGGGGAGGGCCGCCGTATCAGCCCCAGCATTTT	CASRGGPPYQPQHF	.	TRBV6-5	TRBJ1-5	.
TGTGCCAGCAGCTTCAGACACAACGCACACAATGAGCAGTTCTTC	CASSFRHNAHNEQFF	.	TRBV5-6	TRBJ2-1	.
TGTGCCAGTAGTATAGGGCGGGGGGATCGTAATGAGCAGTTCTTC	CASSIGRGDRNEQFF	TRBD2	TRBV19	TRBJ2-1	.
TGTGCCAGCAGCTTAGTACTAGCGGGAGGATCCTACGAGCAGTACTTC	CASSLVLAGGSYEQYF	TRBD2	TRBV7-2	TRBJ2-7	.
TGTGCCAGCAGCCCCTGGACAGGAAGCTATGGCTACACCTTC	CASSPWTGSYGYTF	TRBD1	TRBV7-2	TRBJ1-2	once
TGTGCCAGCAGGGACAGGGGAGAGACCCAGTACTTC	CASRDRGETQYF	TRBD1	TRBV6-1	TRBJ2-5	.
TGTGCCAGCAGTTGGACTAGCAACTCCTACGAGCAGTACTTC	CASSWTSNSYEQYF	TRBD2	TRBV6-1	TRBJ2-7	once
TGTGCCAGTAGAGCAAGCGGGGGGGAATACAATGAGCAGTTCTTC	CASRASGGEYNEQFF	TRBD2	TRBV19	TRBJ2-1	.
TGTGCCAGCAGCTTGGAAGGGGGTCGGAACACTGAAGCTTTCTTT	CASSLEGGRNTEAFF	.	TRBV5-4	TRBJ1-1	.
TGTGCCAGCAGTTACTCCGGACAGGCTGGGGGTCAGCCCCAGCATTTT	CASSYSGQAGGQPQHF	TRBD1	TRBV6-5	TRBJ1-5	few
TGTGCCAGTAGTGTAACTAGCGGGGAATTATACGAGCAGTACTTC	CASSVTSGELYEQYF	TRBD2	TRBV19	TRBJ2-7	.
TGTGCCAGCAGCCAGAGGAGCAGGGGGCTATACGAGCAGTACTTC	CASSQRSRGLYEQYF	TRBD1	TRBV7-2	TRBJ2-7	few
TGTGCCAGCAGCTTTAACGGGGGGGTAGAGGAGCAGTTCTTC	CASSFNGGVEEQFF	TRBD2	TRBV7-3	TRBJ2-1	.
TGTGCCATCAGTGAAGGACTAGCGGGAGGAGATACGCAGTATTTT	CAISEGLAGGDTQYF	TRBD2	TRBV10-3	TRBJ2-3	.
TGCGCCAGCAGCCAAGTGGGTCTAGCGGGGAGCACAGATACGCAGTATTTT	CASSQVGLAGSTDTQYF	TRBD2	TRBV4-3	TRBJ2-3	.
TGTGCCAGCAGAACAGGGGTTACGAACACCGGGGAGCTGTTTTTT	CASRTGVTNTGELFF	TRBD1	TRBV11-2	TRBJ2-2	.
TGTGCCAGCAGCGCCTGGGGACAGGGAAAAATAGGCTACACCTTC	CASSAWGQGKIGYTF	TRBD1	TRBV11-2	TRBJ1-2	.
TGTGCCAGCAGCTTAGGCCGGGGGGAGACCCAGTACTTC	CASSLGRGETQYF	.	TRBV7-3	TRBJ2-5	.
TGTGCCAGTCAAGGATCAGGGGGCCCTCACGAGCAGTACTTC	CASQGSGGPHEQYF	TRBD1	TRBV6-5	TRBJ2-7	.
TGTGCCAGCATGGGACTAGCGGGAGGCTACGAGCAGTACTTC	CASMGLAGGYEQYF	TRBD2	TRBV2	TRBJ2-7	.
TGCGCCAGCAGCCGGGACAGGGGGCTATACGAGCAGTACTTC	CASSRDRGLYEQYF	TRBD1	TRBV5-1	TRBJ2-7	.
TGTGCCAGCAGCACCCACTTAACCGGGACTAGTTTTTTCTTC	CASSTHLTGTSFFF	.	TRBV21-1	TRBJ2-1	.
TGTGCCAGCTCACAAAGCAGGGATGGCTACACCTTC	CASSQSRDGYTF	.	TRBV18	TRBJ1-2	.
TGTGCCATCAGTGCGGGGGGCTGGGGCTACACCTTC	CAISAGGWGYTF	.	TRBV10-3	TRBJ1-2	once
TGTGCCAGCAGCTTAGGGCCGCTACTAGTTCACTCCTACGAGCAGTACTTC	CASSLGPLLVHSYEQYF	.	TRBV11-2	TRBJ2-7	.
TGTGCCAGCAGCCGCTTCCCGGGACAGGGGGCTTCCTACAATGAGCAGTTCTTC	CASSRFPGQGASYNEQFF	TRBD1	TRBV7-2	TRBJ2-1	.
TGTGCCAGCAGTTTAGGAGCGGGTCTAGATACGCAGTATTTT	CASSLGAGLDTQYF	.	TRBV28	TRBJ2-3	.